These 9 T cell receptor beta chains were sequenced from one sample in a study of CD8 T cells in Susac syndrome. Random hexamers primed reverse transcription of about 0.45 to 1 ug RNA. Each CDR3 protein is one row after TCRdb ran MiXCR on the immunoSEQ multiplex PCR reads. The sample lists some 150,000 distinct CDR3 sequences; 94% were seen once. Sequencing used CD8+ T cells from PBMCs. The receptors were sampled from a human donor in good health.

V gene TRBV27 combines with J gene TRBJ2-5; D possibly corresponds to TRBD2 (6 bases). This CDR3 spans 14 amino acids. Trimming removed 7 bases at V and 5 bases at J, with 17 bases between. Per germline, CDR1 MNHEY and CDR2 SMNVEV (reference sequence). The CDR3 DNA reads TGTGCCAGCAAGAGGGAGTCACGGGGGGAGACCCAGTACTTC. This gives the protein CASKRESRGETQYF.

The gene calls are TRBV24-1 and TRBJ2-7; a possible D gene is TRBD1 (5 bases). This CDR3 is 15 amino acids long. Per the germline V gene, CDR1 is KGHDR and CDR2 is SFDVKD. V lost 6 bases to trimming and J lost 4 bases, with 18 bases between them. The CDR3 spells CATSTLRTRFYEQYF. The DNA of the CDR3 is TGTGCCACCAGTACTCTTCGGACACGATTTTACGAGCAGTACTTC.

In DNA, the CDR3 is TGCGCCAGCAGCCAAGATCGCGGGGTAGCGGGCGAGCAGTACTTC. Encoded protein: CASSQDRGVAGEQYF. The rearrangement joins TRBV4-1 to TRBJ2-7, with 7 bases lining up with TRBD2. V shed 0 bases and J 6 bases; nucleotides not matched to a gene: 8. Germline V gives CDR1 MGHRA, CDR2 YSYEKL. The CDR3 is 15 residues long.

The rearrangement joins TRBV7-9 to TRBJ2-1; 7 positions agree with TRBD1. With V trimmed by 5 bases and J by 8 bases, 12 bases remained unmatched. The CDR3 is 15 residues long. Germline V lookup: CDR1 SEHNR, CDR2 FQNEAQ (reference sequence). Here the CDR3 DNA reads TGTGCCAGCAGCCCACCAGACAGGGTGGTCGATGAGCAGTTCTTC. Translated: CASSPPDRVVDEQFF.

This chain connects TRBV14 to TRBJ2-7; TRBD2 matches 8 bases. This CDR3 is built from 15 residues. After removal of 3 bases from V and 2 bases from J, the junction contained 6 bases not matched to a gene. The germline CDR1 and CDR2 sequences are SGHDN and FVKESK. The CDR3 here is CASSQLLADPYEQYF. The CDR3 nucleotides read TGTGCCAGCAGCCAGTTACTAGCGGACCCCTACGAGCAGTACTTC.

DNA for the CDR3: TGTGCCACCAGTGATTTACAGACCCAGTACTTC. It translates to CATSDLQTQYF. The gene calls are TRBV24-1 and TRBJ2-5; D is uncertain. Germline CDR1 and CDR2: KGHDR and SFDVKD. Trimming shortened V by 1 base and J by 6 bases, and 2 bases separated the two germline ends. This CDR3 has 11 amino acids.

CDR3 nucleotide sequence: TGTGCCAGCAGTTGGGACGGGAAGAACGAGCAGTACTTC. Amino acids: CASSWDGKNEQYF. This chain links TRBV27 with TRBJ2-7, with D perhaps given as TRBD1 or TRBD2 (5 bases each). Germline V gene sequence: CDR1 MNHEY, CDR2 SMNVEV (reference sequence). CDR3 length: 13 amino acids. V lost 4 bases to trimming and J lost 5 bases, with 12 bases between them.

The V and J genes are TRBV7-9 and TRBJ2-2; 7 nucleotides line up with TRBD1. Looked up from germline, CDR1 is SEHNR and CDR2 is FQNEAQ (reference sequence). There are 16 residues in the CDR3. V shed 1 base and J 6 bases; nucleotides not matched to a gene: 8. CDR3 sequence: CASSLDRGLYSGELFF. CDR3 bases: TGTGCCAGCAGCTTAGATAGGGGGCTTTACTCCGGGGAGCTGTTTTTT.

The chain employs TRBV27 and TRBJ1-5; D not resolved. Germline V CDR1 and CDR2: MNHEY, SMNVEV (reference sequence). The V gene lost 0 bases and the J gene lost 7 bases, with 10 bases spanning the gap. The CDR3 runs 14 residues. The CDR3 loop reads CASSLSGSGQPQHF. CDR3 nucleotides: TGTGCCAGCAGTTTATCAGGGAGTGGACAGCCCCAGCATTTT.